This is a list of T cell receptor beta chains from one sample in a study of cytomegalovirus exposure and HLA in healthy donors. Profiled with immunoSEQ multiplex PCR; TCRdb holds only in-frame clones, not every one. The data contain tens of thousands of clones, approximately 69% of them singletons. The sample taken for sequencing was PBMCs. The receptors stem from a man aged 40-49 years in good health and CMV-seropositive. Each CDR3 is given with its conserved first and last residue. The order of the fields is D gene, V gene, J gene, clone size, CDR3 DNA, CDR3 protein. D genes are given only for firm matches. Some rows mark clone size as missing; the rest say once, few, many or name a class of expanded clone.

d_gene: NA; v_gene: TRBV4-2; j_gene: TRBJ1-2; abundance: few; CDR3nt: TGTGCCAGCAGCCAAGAGGGAGTATCGGGGGGAACTGGCTACACCTTC; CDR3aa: CASSQEGVSGGTGYTF
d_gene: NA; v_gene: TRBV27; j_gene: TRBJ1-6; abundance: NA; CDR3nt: TGTGCCAGCAGTATTACAAACTCATGGGTTGGAGGGAATTCACCCCTCCACTTT; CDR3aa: CASSITNSWVGGNSPLHF
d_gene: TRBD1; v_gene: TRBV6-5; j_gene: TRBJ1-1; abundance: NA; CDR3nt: TGTGCCAGCCGGAGGGACAGAGGAATAAACACTGAAGCTTTCTTT; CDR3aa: CASRRDRGINTEAFF
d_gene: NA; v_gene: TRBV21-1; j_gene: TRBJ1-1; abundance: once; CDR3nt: TGTGCCAGCAGCATATTCCGGTACGACACTGAAGCTTTCTTT; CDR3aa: CASSIFRYDTEAFF
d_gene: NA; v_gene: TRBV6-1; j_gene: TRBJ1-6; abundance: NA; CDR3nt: TGTGCCAGCGGTGCAAACGTGGGGCGATATAATTCACCCCTCCACTTT; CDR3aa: CASGANVGRYNSPLHF
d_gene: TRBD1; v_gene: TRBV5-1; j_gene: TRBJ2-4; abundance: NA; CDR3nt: TGCGCCAGCAGCTCAAACAGGGGAGACATTCAGTACTTC; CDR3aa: CASSSNRGDIQYF
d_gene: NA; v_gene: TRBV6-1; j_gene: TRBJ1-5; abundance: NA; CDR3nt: TGTGCCAGCAGTGAAGGAACAGGCCCCGATCAGCCCCAGCATTTT; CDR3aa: CASSEGTGPDQPQHF
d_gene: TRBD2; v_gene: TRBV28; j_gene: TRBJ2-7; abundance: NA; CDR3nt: TGTGCCAGCAGTCCGATGCACCTAGCGGGAACATACGAGCAGTACTTC; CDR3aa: CASSPMHLAGTYEQYF
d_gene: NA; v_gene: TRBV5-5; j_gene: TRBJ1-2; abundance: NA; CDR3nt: TGTGCCAGCAGCTTGTCGCAGGGGCAATCTAACTATGGCTACACCTTC; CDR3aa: CASSLSQGQSNYGYTF
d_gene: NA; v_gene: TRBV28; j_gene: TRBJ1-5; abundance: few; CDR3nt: TGTGCCAGCAGTTTTAGGGGATCGAATCAGCCCCAGCATTTT; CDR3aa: CASSFRGSNQPQHF
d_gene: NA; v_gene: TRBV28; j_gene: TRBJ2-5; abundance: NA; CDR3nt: TGTGCCAGCAGCAGGGGATTTGAAGAGACCCAGTACTTC; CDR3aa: CASSRGFEETQYF
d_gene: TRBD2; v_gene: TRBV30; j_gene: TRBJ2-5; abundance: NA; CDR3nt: TGTGCCTGGAGTCCGGGGGGGCCTGGGACCCAGTACTTC; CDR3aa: CAWSPGGPGTQYF
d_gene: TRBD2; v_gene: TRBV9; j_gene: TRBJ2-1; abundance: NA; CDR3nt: TGTGCCAGCAGCGTGGGGGGGGGAGAAAGGGCCTCCAATGAGCAGTTCTTC; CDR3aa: CASSVGGGERASNEQFF
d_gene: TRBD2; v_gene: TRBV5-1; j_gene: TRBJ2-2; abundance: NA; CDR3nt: TGCGCCAGCAGCACCGAAGCGGGAGCGACCGGGGAGCTGTTTTTT; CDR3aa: CASSTEAGATGELFF
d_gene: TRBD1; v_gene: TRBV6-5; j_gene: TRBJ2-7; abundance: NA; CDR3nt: TGTGCCAGCACCCCAGGGGGACCTGAGTCCTACGAGCAGTACTTC; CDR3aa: CASTPGGPESYEQYF
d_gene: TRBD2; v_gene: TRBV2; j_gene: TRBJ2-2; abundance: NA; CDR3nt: TGTGCCAGCAGTGTGGAGCGGGGGGGCGGCACCGGGGAGCTGTTTTTT; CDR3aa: CASSVERGGGTGELFF
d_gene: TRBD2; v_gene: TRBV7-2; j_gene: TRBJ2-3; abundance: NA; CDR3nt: TGTGCCAGCAGCCCCGAGGGACTAGCGGGGGGAGGCACAGATACGCAGTATTTT; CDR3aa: CASSPEGLAGGGTDTQYF
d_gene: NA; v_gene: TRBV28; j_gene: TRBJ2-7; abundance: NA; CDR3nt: TGTGCCAGCAGTTTATCCGGGGGGCTCTACGAGCAGTACTTC; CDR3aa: CASSLSGGLYEQYF
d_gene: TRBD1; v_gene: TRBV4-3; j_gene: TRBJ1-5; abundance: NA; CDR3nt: TGCGCCAGCAGCCAAGGACAGGGGGCGGATCAGCCCCAGCATTTT; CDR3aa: CASSQGQGADQPQHF
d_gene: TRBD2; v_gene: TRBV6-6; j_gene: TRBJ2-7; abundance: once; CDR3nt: TGTGCCAGCGGAGGGACTAGCGGGTTCGTCCGCGAGCAGTACTTC; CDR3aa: CASGGTSGFVREQYF
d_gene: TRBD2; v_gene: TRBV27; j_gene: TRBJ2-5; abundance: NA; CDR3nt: TGTGCCAGCAGTTTCCAAGGACTAGCGGGAGGGCAAGAGACCCAGTACTTC; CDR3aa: CASSFQGLAGGQETQYF
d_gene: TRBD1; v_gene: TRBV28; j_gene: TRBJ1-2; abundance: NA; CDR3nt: TGTGCCAGCAGTTTACCAGGGGGTGGCTACACCTTC; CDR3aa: CASSLPGGGYTF
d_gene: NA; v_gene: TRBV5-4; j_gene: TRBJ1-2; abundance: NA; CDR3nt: TGTGCCAGCAGCCTCGACAGCCTTAATGGCTACACCTTC; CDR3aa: CASSLDSLNGYTF
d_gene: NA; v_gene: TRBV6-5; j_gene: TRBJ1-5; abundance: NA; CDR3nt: TGTGCCAGCAGACGACAGGGCAATCAGCCCCAGCATTTT; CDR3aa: CASRRQGNQPQHF
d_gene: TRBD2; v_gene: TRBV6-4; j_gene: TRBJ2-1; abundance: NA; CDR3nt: TGTGCCAGCAGTGACTCTGGCGGGAGGGCTGATGAGCAGTTCTTC; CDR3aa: CASSDSGGRADEQFF
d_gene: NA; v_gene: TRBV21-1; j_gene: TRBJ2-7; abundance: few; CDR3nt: TGTGCCAGCAGTGGGGACAGGGGACGGTACGGAGAGCAGTACTTC; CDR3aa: CASSGDRGRYGEQYF
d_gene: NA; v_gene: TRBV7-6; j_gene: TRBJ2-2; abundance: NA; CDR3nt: TGTGCCAGCAGCCCGACACACACCGGGGAGCTGTTTTTT; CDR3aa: CASSPTHTGELFF
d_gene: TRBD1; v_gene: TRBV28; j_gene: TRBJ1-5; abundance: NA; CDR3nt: TGTGCCAGCACCCTATTGGGACAGGGGAACAATCAGCCCCAGCATTTT; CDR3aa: CASTLLGQGNNQPQHF
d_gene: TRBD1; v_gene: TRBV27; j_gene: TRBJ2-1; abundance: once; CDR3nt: TGTGCCAGCAGTTTAAGCGACAGGGAGACCAATGAGCAGTTCTTC; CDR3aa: CASSLSDRETNEQFF
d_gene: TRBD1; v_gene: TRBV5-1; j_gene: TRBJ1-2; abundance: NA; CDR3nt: TGCGCCAGCAGCCCTGGACAGGGAGGAGGCTACACCTTC; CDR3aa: CASSPGQGGGYTF
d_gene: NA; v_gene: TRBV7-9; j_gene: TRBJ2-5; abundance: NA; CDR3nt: TGTGCCAGCAGTCGACCGGGCTCCGGAGGAGAGACCCAGTACTTC; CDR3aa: CASSRPGSGGETQYF
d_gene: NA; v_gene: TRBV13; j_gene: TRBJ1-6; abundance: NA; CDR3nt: TGTGCCAGCAGCTTCGTTGCGAATAATTCACCCCTCCACTTT; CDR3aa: CASSFVANNSPLHF
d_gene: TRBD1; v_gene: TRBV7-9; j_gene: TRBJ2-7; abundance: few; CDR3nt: TGTTCCAGCAGCCTCCAGACAGGGCCCTACGAGCAGTACTTC; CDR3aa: CSSSLQTGPYEQYF
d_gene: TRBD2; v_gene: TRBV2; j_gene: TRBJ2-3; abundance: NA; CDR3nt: TGTGCCAGCAGCGACTCACTAGCGGGGGGCCACGGCTTCACAGATACGCAGTATTTT; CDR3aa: CASSDSLAGGHGFTDTQYF
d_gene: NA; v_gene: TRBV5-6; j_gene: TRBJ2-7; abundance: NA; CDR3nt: TGTGCCAGCAGCTTGGGAGGCGGGGGCAAGGCAGGTCAAGAAGAGCAGTACTTC; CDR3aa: CASSLGGGGKAGQEEQYF
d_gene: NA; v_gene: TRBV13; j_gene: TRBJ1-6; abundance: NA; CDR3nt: TGTGCCAGCAGCTTAGGCGTCAGGGAAGCTGTAAGATCACCCCTCCACTTT; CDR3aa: CASSLGVREAVRSPLHF
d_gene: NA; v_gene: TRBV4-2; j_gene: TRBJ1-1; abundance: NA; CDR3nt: TGTGCCAGCAGCCATCTGGGGCTCAGACTGGGCCCTGAAGCTTTCTTT; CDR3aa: CASSHLGLRLGPEAFF
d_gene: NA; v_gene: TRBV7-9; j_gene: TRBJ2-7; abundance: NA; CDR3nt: TGTTCCAGCAGCTTAAGAGGAAGGGAGCAGTACTTC; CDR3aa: CSSSLRGREQYF
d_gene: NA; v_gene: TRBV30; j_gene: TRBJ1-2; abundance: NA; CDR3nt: TGTGCCTGGAGTAGGCAGGGTTCTTGGGGCTACACCTTC; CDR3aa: CAWSRQGSWGYTF
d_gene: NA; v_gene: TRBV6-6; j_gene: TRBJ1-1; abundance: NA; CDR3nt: TGTGCCAGCAGTCCACTCAGGGAAGCTTTCTTT; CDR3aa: CASSPLREAFF
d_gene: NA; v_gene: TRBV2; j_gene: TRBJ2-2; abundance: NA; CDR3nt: TGTGCCAGCATAAAAGAGGCTGCGGGCGGGGAGCTGTTTTTT; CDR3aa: CASIKEAAGGELFF
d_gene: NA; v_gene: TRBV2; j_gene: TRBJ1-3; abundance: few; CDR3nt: TGTGCCAGCAGTGAAATCCACTCTGGAAACACCATATATTTT; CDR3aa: CASSEIHSGNTIYF
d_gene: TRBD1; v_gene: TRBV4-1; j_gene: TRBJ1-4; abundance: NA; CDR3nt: TGCGCCAGCAGCCAAGATAGGACAGGGCTCGAAAAACTGTTTTTT; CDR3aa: CASSQDRTGLEKLFF
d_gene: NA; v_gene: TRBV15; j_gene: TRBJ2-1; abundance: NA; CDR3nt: TGTGCCACCAGCAGACAGGACAATGAGCAGTTCTTC; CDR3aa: CATSRQDNEQFF
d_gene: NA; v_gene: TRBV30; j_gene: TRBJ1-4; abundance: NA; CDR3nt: TGTGCCTGGAGTGCGGGGTATGAAAAACTGTTTTTT; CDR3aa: CAWSAGYEKLFF
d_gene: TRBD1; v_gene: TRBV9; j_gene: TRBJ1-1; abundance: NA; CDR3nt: TGTGCCAGCAGCGTCGGACAGGGCCGGGCCGCTGAAGCTTTCTTT; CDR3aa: CASSVGQGRAAEAFF
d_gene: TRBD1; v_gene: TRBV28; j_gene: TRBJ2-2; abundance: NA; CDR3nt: TGTGCCAGCAGTTTATCATGGGACAGCCTTAACACCGGGGAGCTGTTTTTT; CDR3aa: CASSLSWDSLNTGELFF